This is a list of T cell receptor beta chains from one sample in a study of cytomegalovirus exposure and HLA in healthy donors. This table comes from immunoSEQ multiplex PCR, and its TCRdb copy is limited to in-frame clones, with some not included. The data hold roughly 80,000 clones, with around 74% observed a single time. Sequencing used PBMCs. The source is a woman aged 50 to 60 in good health and CMV-seropositive. Both conserved end residues are part of each CDR3. The order of the fields is clone size, V gene, J gene, D gene, CDR3 DNA, CDR3 protein. D genes are given only for firm matches. The size entry is marked missing in some rows and otherwise reads once, few, many or a size class.

>-|TRBV2|TRBJ2-3|TRBD2
TGTGCCAGCAGAGCCCTAGCGGGAGTCGCAGATACGCAGTATTTT
CASRALAGVADTQYF
>-|TRBV19|TRBJ1-5|-
TGTGCCAGTAGTATTTTGGACAGAGACAATCAGCCCCAGCATTTT
CASSILDRDNQPQHF
>-|TRBV9|TRBJ1-3|-
TGTGCCAGCAGCGTAGCGGGAAGCTCTGGAAACACCATATATTTT
CASSVAGSSGNTIYF
>-|TRBV10-3|TRBJ1-4|TRBD1
TGTGCCATCAGTGCCGCCGGGACAGTGGGTGAAAAACTGTTTTTT
CAISAAGTVGEKLFF
>-|TRBV5-6|TRBJ2-1|TRBD2
TGTGCCACCCGCTCTGCCCCAGCGGGAGAATTCGATGAGCAGTTCTTC
CATRSAPAGEFDEQFF
>-|TRBV5-1|TRBJ2-7|TRBD2
TGCGCCAGCAAAGCGGGAGACCCCTACGAGCAGTACTTC
CASKAGDPYEQYF
>-|TRBV14|TRBJ2-7|-
TGTGCCAGCAGCCAAGACCCCTCGGCCTCGGGGTACTACGAGCAGTACTTC
CASSQDPSASGYYEQYF
>few|TRBV19|TRBJ2-1|TRBD2
TGTGCCAGTAGTGCCCTAGGACTAGCGGGATCGGATAGTCAGCAGTTCTTC
CASSALGLAGSDSQQFF
>-|TRBV6-1|TRBJ2-3|TRBD1
TGTGCCATACTCGACAGGGGATGGACAGATACGCAGTATTTT
CAILDRGWTDTQYF
>-|TRBV7-9|TRBJ1-1|-
TGTGCCAGCAGCTTTGACAAGAACACTGAAGCTTTCTTT
CASSFDKNTEAFF
>-|TRBV6-1|TRBJ1-1|-
TGTGCCAGCACCGAAACACAGAGCACTGAAGCTTTCTTT
CASTETQSTEAFF
>-|TRBV5-4|TRBJ2-1|TRBD2
TGTGCCAGCAGCTTGGTCGCTAGCGGGAGGGCCGGGCAGTTCTTC
CASSLVASGRAGQFF
>-|TRBV15|TRBJ2-7|-
TGTGCCACCAGCAGAGCCCCAGGGGGGCAATACGAGCAGTACTTC
CATSRAPGGQYEQYF
>-|TRBV2|TRBJ2-7|TRBD1
TGTGCCAGCAACAGGGGGTACGAGCAGTACTTC
CASNRGYEQYF
>few|TRBV7-9|TRBJ2-3|-
TGTGCCAGCAGCTTAACCGGAGATACAGATACGCAGTATTTT
CASSLTGDTDTQYF
>-|TRBV10-2|TRBJ1-1|-
TGCGCCAGCAGTGAGGGGCGGGCTGAAGCTTTCTTT
CASSEGRAEAFF
>-|TRBV6-1|TRBJ2-7|TRBD2
TGTGCCAGCAGTGCCGACGGACTAGGCTACTACGAGCAGTACTTC
CASSADGLGYYEQYF
>-|TRBV2|TRBJ2-7|-
TGTGCCAGCAGTAGACACCTGGGCCTGGGCGAGCAGTACTTC
CASSRHLGLGEQYF
>-|TRBV29-1|TRBJ2-1|TRBD1
TGCAGCGGAGACAGGGGTAGGAATGAGCAGTTCTTC
CSGDRGRNEQFF
>-|TRBV6-4|TRBJ2-1|-
TGTGCCAGCAGTGAGGGTAGCTCCGACTACAATGAGCAGTTCTTC
CASSEGSSDYNEQFF
>-|TRBV19|TRBJ2-3|-
TGTGCCAGTTCCCAGCCCCACAGGACCACGGGAGATACGCAGTATTTT
CASSQPHRTTGDTQYF
>-|TRBV7-8|TRBJ2-5|-
TGTGCCAGCAGCCCGATACTAGCAGGACGGGAGACCCAGTACTTC
CASSPILAGRETQYF
>-|TRBV6-4|TRBJ1-2|-
TGTGCCAGCAGTGACAGGGGAGGCTATGGCTACACCTTC
CASSDRGGYGYTF
>-|TRBV5-4|TRBJ1-2|-
TGTGCCAGCAGCTTGGAACAGGACCGCTATGGCTACACCTTC
CASSLEQDRYGYTF
>-|TRBV11-3|TRBJ1-5|-
TGTGCCAGCAGCTTAGACGGTTATAGCAATCAGCCCCAGCATTTT
CASSLDGYSNQPQHF
>-|TRBV9|TRBJ2-2|TRBD2
TGTGCCAGCAACAGCGGGAGTACCGGGGAGCTGTTTTTT
CASNSGSTGELFF
>-|TRBV5-1|TRBJ1-1|TRBD1
TGCGCCAGCAGCTTGGCCTCCGGGACAGGGGTCTTTGGGACTGAAGCTTTCTTT
CASSLASGTGVFGTEAFF
>medium-sized|TRBV2|TRBJ2-3|-
TGTGCCAGCAGGGCAGGGTACCCGAGCACAGATACGCAGTATTTT
CASRAGYPSTDTQYF
>-|TRBV10-3|TRBJ1-1|-
TGTGCCATCAGCCGCGGAGGGGCGGACACTGAAGCTTTCTTT
CAISRGGADTEAFF
>few|TRBV6-1|TRBJ1-6|-
TGTGCCAGCAGCGCAGGGTTCGCTCAATCACCCCTCCACTTT
CASSAGFAQSPLHF
>-|TRBV5-4|TRBJ2-3|-
TGTGCCAGCAGCTCACCCCTCAGGGGCCTCCGCACAGATACGCAGTATTTT
CASSSPLRGLRTDTQYF
>-|TRBV18|TRBJ1-2|TRBD1
TGTGCCAGCTCACCCACCGGGACAGTGTTAAGCTACACCTTC
CASSPTGTVLSYTF
>-|TRBV19|TRBJ2-2|-
TGTGCCAGTAGGGGGCCAGGGACCGGGGAGCTGTTTTTT
CASRGPGTGELFF
>few|TRBV9|TRBJ2-2|-
TGTGCCAGCAGCGTTGGGAGGAACACCGGGGAGCTGTTTTTT
CASSVGRNTGELFF
>-|TRBV6-5|TRBJ2-5|TRBD1
TGTGCCAGCAGTTCGGACAGGGTCGGGACCCAGTACTTC
CASSSDRVGTQYF
>-|TRBV7-2|TRBJ1-4|-
TGTGCCAGCAGCTTATGGGGGCTTGAAAAACTGTTTTTT
CASSLWGLEKLFF
>-|TRBV5-4|TRBJ1-4|TRBD1
TGTGCCAGCAGCTTGGAAGGGGACAGGTGGTTTTTT
CASSLEGDRWFF
>-|TRBV29-1|TRBJ1-1|-
TGCAGCGGAGAGAGCGGGGGGACTGAAGCTTTCTTT
CSGESGGTEAFF
>once|TRBV9|TRBJ1-1|TRBD1
TGTGCCAGCAGCGGCCGACAGGGTGAAGCTTTCTTT
CASSGRQGEAFF
>few|TRBV28|TRBJ1-2|-
TGTGCCAGCAGTAACAATGGCTACACCTTC
CASSNNGYTF
>-|TRBV13|TRBJ1-1|TRBD1
TGTGCCAGCAGCTCAAGAGGGGGCCCCACTGAAGCTTTCTTT
CASSSRGGPTEAFF
>-|TRBV9|TRBJ2-1|TRBD2
TGTGCCAGCAGCGTAGGGAGCGGGAAAGGCTATGAGCAGTTCTTC
CASSVGSGKGYEQFF
>-|TRBV19|TRBJ2-5|TRBD2
TGTGCCAGTAGTATTGGGGGACTAGCGGGAGGACCGTTTCAAGAGACCCAGTACTTC
CASSIGGLAGGPFQETQYF
>-|TRBV9|TRBJ2-3|-
TGTGCCAGCAGCGTAGCCGGGATCAGCACAGATACGCAGTATTTT
CASSVAGISTDTQYF
>-|TRBV30|TRBJ1-4|-
TGTGCCTGGAGCCGTGCTCCACCAGGTGAAAAACTGTTTTTT
CAWSRAPPGEKLFF
>few|TRBV4-1|TRBJ2-7|TRBD1
TGCGCCAGCAGCCAGGCAAGGACAGGGGGATCCTACGAGCAGTACTTC
CASSQARTGGSYEQYF
>-|TRBV5-1|TRBJ2-2|-
TGCGCCAGCAGCTCTATGAGGGGGACCGGGGAGCTGTTTTTT
CASSSMRGTGELFF
>-|TRBV29-1|TRBJ2-5|TRBD2
TGCAGCGTTAGGACTAGCGGGGGGGGGAAAGCCCAGTACTTC
CSVRTSGGGKAQYF
>-|TRBV29-1|TRBJ1-1|-
TGCAGCGTTGGAAAACTCGGGGTGAACACTGAAGCTTTCTTT
CSVGKLGVNTEAFF
>-|TRBV2|TRBJ1-1|-
TGTGCCAGCAGTGAATGGGGGCAGAACACTGAAGCTTTCTTT
CASSEWGQNTEAFF
>-|TRBV19|TRBJ2-5|-
TGTGCCAGTAGTACTACCAGGTCCCAAGAGACCCAGTACTTC
CASSTTRSQETQYF
>-|TRBV28|TRBJ1-1|TRBD1
TGTGCCAGCATGGGGTCGGGACAGGGGGCGCTGGGGGCTTTCTTT
CASMGSGQGALGAFF
>once|TRBV18|TRBJ2-5|-
TGTGCCAGCCAAACTAGCGAGACCCAGTACTTC
CASQTSETQYF
>-|TRBV27|TRBJ1-2|-
TGTGCCAGCAGTCCACTGACAGCAGTCTATGGCTACACCTTC
CASSPLTAVYGYTF